These 15 T cell receptor beta chains were sequenced from one sample in a study of blood T cell repertoires in COVID-19. Libraries were prepared by immunoSEQ multiplex PCR; TCRdb keeps only in-frame clonotypes and omits some of them. The sample lists over 150,000 clones, more than 65% occurring once. Sequenced input: peripheral blood. The receptors shown here come from a man aged 65 to 85 with active or convalescent COVID-19.

In its sample, this clone was seen once. The genes are TRBV27 and TRBJ2-3; 9 bases line up with TRBD1. V gave up 6 bases and J gave up 2 bases; unmatched junction bases: 3. This CDR3 is 14 amino acids long. Germline V CDR1 and CDR2: MNHEY, SMNVEV (reference sequence). The CDR3 spells CASRRQGDTDTQYF. The CDR3 DNA reads as TGTGCCAGCAGACGACAGGGGGACACAGATACGCAGTATTTT.

This clone has at least ten counts. The chain couples TRBV19 to TRBJ2-5; no clear D gene. V dropped 0 bases and J dropped 2 bases, with 4 bases sitting between them. There are 13 residues in the CDR3. Looked up from germline, CDR1 is LNHDA and CDR2 is SQIVND (reference sequence). CDR3 bases: TGTGCCAGTAGTATAGACGTTCAAGAGACCCAGTACTTC. Amino acid sequence: CASSIDVQETQYF.

V gene TRBV7-6 combines with J gene TRBJ1-4, with D hard to call. Germline-derived CDR1 and CDR2 are SGHVS and FNYEAQ. The V end was cut by 4 bases, the J end by 15 bases, with 27 bases between. This CDR3 has 16 residues. CDR3 region: CASSSSSSHQVPRLFF. CDR3 bases: TGTGCCAGCAGCTCGAGTTCTTCCCACCAGGTTCCCCGCTTGTTTTTT.

This chain connects TRBV29-1 to TRBJ1-2; TRBD1 might be the D (5 bases). Germline V CDR1 and CDR2: SQVTM, ANQGSEA. Trimming removed 1 base from V and 3 bases from J, with 15 bases in between. This CDR3 region has 15 residues. This CDR3 is CSVEGLGGKDYGYTF. The CDR3, as DNA: TGCAGCGTTGAAGGCTTGGGGGGGAAGGACTATGGCTACACCTTC.

This clone occurred once. This rearrangement joins TRBV6-6 to TRBJ1-3; D remains unclear. The CDR3 runs 16 residues. Trimming cost V 4 bases and J 0 bases, with 13 bases left between them. CDR1 is MNHNY, CDR2 SVGAGI, per germline (reference sequence). The CDR3 DNA reads TGTGCCAGCAGTTTTCCGCTAAAAAGCTCTGGAAACACCATATATTTT. The encoded protein is CASSFPLKSSGNTIYF.

This clone was counted between two and nine times. V usage is TRBV7-2 and J usage is TRBJ2-7; tentatively, D is TRBD2 (5 bases). Trimming shortened V by 3 bases and J by 4 bases, and 10 bases separated the two germline ends. This CDR3 has 13 residues. Looked up from germline, CDR1 is SGHTA and CDR2 is FQGNSA. The CDR3 here is CASSFRGGYEQYF. The CDR3, as DNA: TGTGCCAGCAGCTTCCGAGGAGGATACGAGCAGTACTTC.

The chain is built from TRBV2 and TRBJ1-4; TRBD1 matches at 8 bases. Per the germline V gene, CDR1 is SNHLY and CDR2 is FYNNEI. Trimming removed 3 bases from V and 8 bases from J; junction bases left unmatched: 5. The CDR3 consists of 14 residues. The CDR3 loop is CASSEDRVDEKLFF. CDR3 in DNA: TGTGCCAGCAGTGAGGACAGGGTTGACGAAAAACTGTTTTTT.

The rearrangement links TRBV4-1 to TRBJ2-7; 9 nucleotides agree with TRBD1. From germline, CDR1 is MGHRA and CDR2 YSYEKL. The CDR3 has 15 amino acids. Trimming at V came to 4 bases and at J to 5 bases, leaving 9 bases not matched to a gene. CDR3 loop: CASSLTPGTGNEQYF. CDR3 in DNA: TGCGCCAGCAGCCTTACCCCCGGGACAGGGAACGAGCAGTACTTC.

V usage is TRBV5-5 and J usage is TRBJ1-4; 7 bases fit TRBD1. The length of the CDR3 is 14 residues. Germline V gives CDR1 SGHKS, CDR2 YYEKEE (reference sequence). J lost 8 bases, V lost 4 bases, and 8 bases had no gene match. CDR3: CASSIRQGGEKLFF. The CDR3 DNA sequence: TGTGCCAGCAGCATTAGACAGGGCGGGGAAAAACTGTTTTTT. Drawing the rest from reference TRBV5-5 and TRBJ1-4, the complete variable domain is DAGVTQSPTHLIKTRGQQVTLRCSPISGHKSVSWYQQVLGQGPQFIFQYYEKEERGRGNFPDRFSARQFPNYSSELNVNALLLGDSALYLCASSIRQGGEKLFFGSGTQLSVL.

CDR3 amino acids: CATSSGTGGPYEQYF. The DNA for the CDR3 is TGTGCCACCAGCAGTGGGACAGGGGGCCCCTACGAGCAGTACTTC. V gene TRBV15 combines with J gene TRBJ2-7; 12 bases agree with TRBD1. Trimming cost V 3 bases and J 2 bases; bases outside gene matches: 2. The germline gives CDR1 LNHNV, CDR2 YYDKDF (reference sequence). The CDR3 is 15 residues long.

This rearrangement joins TRBV6-5 to TRBJ1-4; D gene ambiguous. Germline V gene lookup returns CDR1 MNHEY and CDR2 SVGAGI. Trimming removed 5 bases from V and 0 bases from J, with 10 bases in between. The CDR3 runs 15 residues. CDR3 protein: CASSMVPTTNEKLFF. The CDR3 DNA is TGTGCCAGCAGTATGGTCCCTACAACTAATGAAAAACTGTTTTTT.

This clone has only a few counts. The chain employs TRBV18 and TRBJ1-6; 9 bases are a match to TRBD1. The germline V gene encodes CDR1 KGHSH and CDR2 LQKENI. This CDR3 comprises 14 residues. V lost 5 bases and J lost 9; bases outside the gene matches: 5. In DNA, the CDR3 is TGTGCCAGCTCAACCGGGACAGGGACTTCACCCCTCCACTTT. Amino acids: CASSTGTGTSPLHF.

The CDR3 reads CASSYGSQVEGTEAFF. The CDR3 nucleotides read TGTGCCAGCAGTTACGGCTCTCAGGTAGAAGGCACTGAAGCTTTCTTT. The chain has TRBV6-6 and TRBJ1-1; D remains ambiguous. V was trimmed by 2 bases and J by 4 bases, leaving 17 bases between them. Germline V gives CDR1 MNHNY, CDR2 SVGAGI (reference sequence). The CDR3 sequence is 16 residues long.

This clone was picked up one time. This chain links TRBV20-1 with TRBJ2-7; 10 bases map to TRBD1. Trimming removed 3 bases from V and 6 bases from J; junction bases left unmatched: 11. CDR1 is DFQATT, CDR2 SNEGSKA, per germline (reference sequence). The CDR3 consists of 15 residues. CDR3 loop: CSASNPGQGNTEQYF. The DNA of the CDR3 is TGCAGTGCTAGTAACCCGGGACAGGGGAATACCGAGCAGTACTTC.

This chain uses TRBV19 with TRBJ1-2, with 9 bases aligning to TRBD1. Trimming at V came to 5 bases and at J to 7 bases, leaving 8 bases not matched to a gene. The germline V gene encodes CDR1 LNHDA and CDR2 SQIVND (reference sequence). The CDR3 runs to 14 residues. CDR3 bases: TGTGCCAGTAGTCACCGGGACAGGGAAATTGGCTACACCTTC. Translation gives CASSHRDREIGYTF.